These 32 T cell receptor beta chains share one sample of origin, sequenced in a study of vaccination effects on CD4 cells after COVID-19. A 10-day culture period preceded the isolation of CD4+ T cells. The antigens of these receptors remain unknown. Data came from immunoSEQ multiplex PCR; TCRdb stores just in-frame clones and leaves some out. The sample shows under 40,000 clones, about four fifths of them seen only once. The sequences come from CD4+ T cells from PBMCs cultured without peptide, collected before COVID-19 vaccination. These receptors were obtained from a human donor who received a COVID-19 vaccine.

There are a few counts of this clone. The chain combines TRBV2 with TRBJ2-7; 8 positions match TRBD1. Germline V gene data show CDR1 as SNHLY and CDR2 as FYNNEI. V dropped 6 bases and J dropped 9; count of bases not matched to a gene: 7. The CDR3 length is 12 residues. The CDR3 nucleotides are TGTGCCAGCAGGGACAGGGACCCGAGGCAGTACGTC. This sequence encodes CASRDRDPRQYV.

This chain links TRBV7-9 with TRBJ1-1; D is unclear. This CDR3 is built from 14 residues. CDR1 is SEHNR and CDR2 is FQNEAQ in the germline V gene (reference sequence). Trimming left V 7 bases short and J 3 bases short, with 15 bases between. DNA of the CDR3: TGTGCCAGCACCACGCTGGCTTCGGACACTGAAGCTTTCTTT. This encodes CASTTLASDTEAFF.

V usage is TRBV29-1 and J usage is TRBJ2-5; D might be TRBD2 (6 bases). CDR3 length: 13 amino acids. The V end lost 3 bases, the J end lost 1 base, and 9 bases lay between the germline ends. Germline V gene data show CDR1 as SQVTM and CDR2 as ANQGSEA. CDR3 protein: CSVEPGVQETQYF. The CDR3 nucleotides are TGCAGCGTTGAGCCGGGGGTCCAAGAGACCCAGTACTTC. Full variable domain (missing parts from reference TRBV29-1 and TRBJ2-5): SAVISQKPSRDICQRGTSLTIQCQVDSQVTMMFWYRQQPGQSLTLIATANQGSEATYESGFVIDKFPISRPNLTFSTLTVSNMSPEDSSIYLCSVEPGVQETQYFGPGTRLLVL.

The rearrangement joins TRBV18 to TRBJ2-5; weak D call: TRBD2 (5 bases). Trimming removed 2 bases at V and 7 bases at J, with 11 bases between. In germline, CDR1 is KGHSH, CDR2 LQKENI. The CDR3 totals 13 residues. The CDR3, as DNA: TGTGCCAGCTCACCAGGACGGGATGGGACCCAGTACTTC. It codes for CASSPGRDGTQYF.

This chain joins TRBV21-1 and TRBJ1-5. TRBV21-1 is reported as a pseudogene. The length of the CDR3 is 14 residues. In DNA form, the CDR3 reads TGTGCCAGCATCGAGGGCTGTAGCAATCAGCCCCAGCATTTT. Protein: CASIEGCSNQPQHF.

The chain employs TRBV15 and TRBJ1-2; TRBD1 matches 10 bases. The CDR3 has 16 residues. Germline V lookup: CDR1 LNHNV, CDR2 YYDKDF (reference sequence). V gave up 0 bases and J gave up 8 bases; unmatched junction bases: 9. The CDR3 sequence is CATSRDPGTGVGGYTF. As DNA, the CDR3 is TGTGCCACCAGCAGAGACCCCGGGACAGGGGTGGGCGGCTACACCTTC.

CDR3 sequence (DNA): TGTGCCAGCAGCTCCTCTGGACAGGCTTTGGGGGAGACCCAGTACTTC. It encodes CASSSSGQALGETQYF. The V gene is TRBV11-3, the J gene TRBJ2-5; 7 nucleotides align to TRBD1. The V segment lost 4 bases and the J segment 5 bases; nucleotides outside the gene matches: 13. The CDR3 covers 16 residues. In germline, CDR1 is SGHNT, CDR2 YENEEA.

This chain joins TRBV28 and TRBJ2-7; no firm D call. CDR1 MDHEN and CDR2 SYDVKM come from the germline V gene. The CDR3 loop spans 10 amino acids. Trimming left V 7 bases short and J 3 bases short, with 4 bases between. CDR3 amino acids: CASKCYEQYV. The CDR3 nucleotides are TGTGCCAGCAAATGCTACGAGCAGTACGTC.

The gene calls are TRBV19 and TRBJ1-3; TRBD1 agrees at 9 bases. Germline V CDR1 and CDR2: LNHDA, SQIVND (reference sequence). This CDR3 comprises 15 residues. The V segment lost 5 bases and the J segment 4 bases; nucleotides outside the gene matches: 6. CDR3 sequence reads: CASSPRTGAGNTIYF. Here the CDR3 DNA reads TGTGCCAGTAGTCCGCGGACAGGGGCGGGAAACACCATATATTTT.

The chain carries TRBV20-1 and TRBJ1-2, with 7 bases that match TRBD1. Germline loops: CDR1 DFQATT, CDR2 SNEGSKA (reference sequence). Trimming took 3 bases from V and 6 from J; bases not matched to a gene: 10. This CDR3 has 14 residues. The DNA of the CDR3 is TGCAGTGCTAGTCTCCCGGGACAGAGGGATGGCTACACCTTC. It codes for CSASLPGQRDGYTF.

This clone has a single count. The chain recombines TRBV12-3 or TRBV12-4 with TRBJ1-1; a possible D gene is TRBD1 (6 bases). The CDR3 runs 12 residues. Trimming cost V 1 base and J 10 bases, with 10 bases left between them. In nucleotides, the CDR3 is TGTGCCAGCAGTTTAGGACGGGGGCGAGCTTTCTTT. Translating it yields CASSLGRGRAFF.

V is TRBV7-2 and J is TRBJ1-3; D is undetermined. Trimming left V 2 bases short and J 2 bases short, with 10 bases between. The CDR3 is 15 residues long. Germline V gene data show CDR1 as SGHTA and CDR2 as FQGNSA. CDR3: CASSLNPAPGNTIYF. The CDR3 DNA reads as TGTGCCAGCAGCTTAAACCCCGCGCCTGGAAACACCATATATTTT.

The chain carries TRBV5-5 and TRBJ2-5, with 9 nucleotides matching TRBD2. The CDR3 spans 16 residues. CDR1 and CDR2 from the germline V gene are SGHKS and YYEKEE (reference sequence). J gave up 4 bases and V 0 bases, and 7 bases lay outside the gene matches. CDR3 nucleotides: TGTGCCAGCAGCTTGGGAGCGGGGGGCCGGGGAGAGACCCAGTACTTC. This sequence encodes CASSLGAGGRGETQYF.

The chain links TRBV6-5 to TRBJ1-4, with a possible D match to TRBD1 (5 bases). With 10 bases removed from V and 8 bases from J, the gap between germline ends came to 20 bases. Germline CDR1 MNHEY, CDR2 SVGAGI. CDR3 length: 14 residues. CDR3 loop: CAIKRGAAGEKLFF. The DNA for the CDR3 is TGTGCCATCAAAAGAGGGGCCGCAGGGGAAAAACTGTTTTTT.

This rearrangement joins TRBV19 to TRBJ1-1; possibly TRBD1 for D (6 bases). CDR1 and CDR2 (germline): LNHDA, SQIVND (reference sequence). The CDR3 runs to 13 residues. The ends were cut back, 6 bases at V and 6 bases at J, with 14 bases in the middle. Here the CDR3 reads CASRPEQGPEAFF. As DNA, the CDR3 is TGTGCCAGTAGGCCCGAACAGGGACCTGAAGCTTTCTTT.

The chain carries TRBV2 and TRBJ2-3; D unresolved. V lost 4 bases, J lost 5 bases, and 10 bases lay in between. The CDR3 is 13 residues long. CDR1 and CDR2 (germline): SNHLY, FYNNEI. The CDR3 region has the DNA TGTGCCAGCAGTGCCCCAGCAAGAGATACGCAGTATTTT. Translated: CASSAPARDTQYF.

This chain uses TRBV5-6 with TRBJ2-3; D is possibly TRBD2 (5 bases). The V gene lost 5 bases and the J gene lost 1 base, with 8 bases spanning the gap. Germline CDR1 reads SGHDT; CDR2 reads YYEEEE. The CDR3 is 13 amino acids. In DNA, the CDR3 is TGTGCCAGCAGGGGGAGAGGCACAGATACGCAGTATTTT. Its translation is CASRGRGTDTQYF.

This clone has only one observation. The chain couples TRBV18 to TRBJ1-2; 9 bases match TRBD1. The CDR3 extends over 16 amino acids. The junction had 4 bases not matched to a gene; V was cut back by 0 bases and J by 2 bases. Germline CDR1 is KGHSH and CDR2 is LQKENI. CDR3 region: CASSPPGTGLNYGYTF. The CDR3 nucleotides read TGTGCCAGCTCACCACCCGGGACAGGGTTAAACTATGGCTACACCTTC.

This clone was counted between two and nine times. The CDR3 coding sequence is TGTGCCAGCAGCTTAACGACAGGTAGCGGGGGTAACTATGGCTACACCTTC. Its translation: CASSLTTGSGGNYGYTF. V and J are TRBV5-5 and TRBJ1-2; tentatively, D is TRBD1 (6 bases). Germline-derived CDR1 and CDR2 are SGHKS and YYEKEE (reference sequence). Between the trimmed V and J ends, which lost 2 bases and 1 base, there was a span of 18 bases. The CDR3 contains 17 residues.

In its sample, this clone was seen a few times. CDR3 residues: CASSESGRTEAFF. CDR3 nucleotide sequence: TGCGCCAGCAGTGAGTCTGGGCGTACTGAAGCTTTCTTT. This rearrangement joins TRBV10-1 to TRBJ1-1; no clear D gene. The length of the CDR3 is 13 residues. The germline V gene encodes CDR1 WNHNN and CDR2 SYGVQD (reference sequence). V gave up 0 bases and J gave up 5 bases, with 7 bases separating them.

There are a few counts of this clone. The CDR3 reads CASSFRAGGYTF. CDR3 coding DNA: TGTGCCAGCAGTTTCCGGGCAGGGGGCTACACCTTC. The gene calls are TRBV12-3 or TRBV12-4 and TRBJ1-2, with D possibly TRBD1 on 5 matching bases. Trimming cost V 3 bases and J 8 bases, with 10 bases left between them. This CDR3 has 12 residues.

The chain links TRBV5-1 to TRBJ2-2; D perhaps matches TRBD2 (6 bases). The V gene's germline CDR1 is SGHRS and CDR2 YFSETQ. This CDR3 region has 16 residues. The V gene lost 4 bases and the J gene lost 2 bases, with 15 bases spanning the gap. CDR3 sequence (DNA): TGCGCCAGCAGCGGATCGGGACTCCAAAACACCGGGGAGCTGTTTTTT. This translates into CASSGSGLQNTGELFF.

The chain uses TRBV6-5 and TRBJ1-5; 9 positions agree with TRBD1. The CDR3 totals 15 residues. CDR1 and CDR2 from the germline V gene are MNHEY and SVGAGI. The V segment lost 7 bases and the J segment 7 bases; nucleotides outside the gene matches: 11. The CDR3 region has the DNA TGTGCCAGCATGTGGGACAGGGTTCTCAGGCAGCCCCAGCATTTT. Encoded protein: CASMWDRVLRQPQHF.

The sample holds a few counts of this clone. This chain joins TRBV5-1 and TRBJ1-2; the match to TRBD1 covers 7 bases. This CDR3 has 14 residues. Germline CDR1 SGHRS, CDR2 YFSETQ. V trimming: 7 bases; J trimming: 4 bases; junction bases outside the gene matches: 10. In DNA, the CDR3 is TGCGCCAGCGGGGAACCGGGACAGCCCTATGGCTACACCTTC. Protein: CASGEPGQPYGYTF.

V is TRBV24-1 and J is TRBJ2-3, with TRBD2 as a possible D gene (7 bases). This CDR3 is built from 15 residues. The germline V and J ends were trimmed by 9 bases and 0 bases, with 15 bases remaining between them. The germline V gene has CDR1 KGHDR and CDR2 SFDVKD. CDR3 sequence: CATRPGGRSTDTQYF. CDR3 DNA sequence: TGTGCCACCCGGCCCGGGGGGCGAAGCACAGATACGCAGTATTTT.

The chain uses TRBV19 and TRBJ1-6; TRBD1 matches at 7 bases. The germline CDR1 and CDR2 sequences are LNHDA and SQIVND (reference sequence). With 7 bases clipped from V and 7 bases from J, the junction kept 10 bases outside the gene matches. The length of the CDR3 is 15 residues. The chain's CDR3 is CASTARDRPNSPLHF. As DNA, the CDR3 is TGTGCCAGTACCGCTCGGGACAGACCGAATTCACCCCTCCACTTT.

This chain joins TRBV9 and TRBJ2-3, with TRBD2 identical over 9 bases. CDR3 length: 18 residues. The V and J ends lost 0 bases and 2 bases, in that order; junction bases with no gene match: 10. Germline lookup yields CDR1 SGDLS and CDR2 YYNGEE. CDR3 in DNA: TGTGCCAGCAGCGTAGGAGCACGCGCGGGGGGGTCCACAGATACGCAGTATTTT. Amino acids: CASSVGARAGGSTDTQYF.

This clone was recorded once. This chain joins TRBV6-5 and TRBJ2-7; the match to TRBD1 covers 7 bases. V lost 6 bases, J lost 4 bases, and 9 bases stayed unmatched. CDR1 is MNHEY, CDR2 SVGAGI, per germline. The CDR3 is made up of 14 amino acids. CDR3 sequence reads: CASSREQGSYEQYV. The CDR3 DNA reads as TGTGCCAGCAGCCGCGAACAGGGGTCATACGAGCAGTACGTC.

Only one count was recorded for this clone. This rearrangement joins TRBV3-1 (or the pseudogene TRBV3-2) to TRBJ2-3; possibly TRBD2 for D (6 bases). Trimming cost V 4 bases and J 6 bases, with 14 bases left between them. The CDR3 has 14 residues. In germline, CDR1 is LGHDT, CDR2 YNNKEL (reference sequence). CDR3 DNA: TGTGCCAGCAGCCCCTACGGGACTGTGGATACGCAGTATTTT. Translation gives CASSPYGTVDTQYF.

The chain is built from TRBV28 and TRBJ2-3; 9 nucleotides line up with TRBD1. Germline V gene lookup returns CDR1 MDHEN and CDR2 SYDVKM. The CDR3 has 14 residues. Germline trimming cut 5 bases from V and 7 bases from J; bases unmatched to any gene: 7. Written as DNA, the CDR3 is TGTGCCAGCAGTCTCGGGACAGGGTTGAATACGCAGTATTTT. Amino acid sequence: CASSLGTGLNTQYF. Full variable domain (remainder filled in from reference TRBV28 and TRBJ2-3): DVKVTQSSRYLVKRTGEKVFLECVQDMDHENMFWYRQDPGLGLRLIYFSYDVKMKEKGDIPEGYSVSREKKERFSLILESASTNQTSMYLCASSLGTGLNTQYFGPGTRLTVL.

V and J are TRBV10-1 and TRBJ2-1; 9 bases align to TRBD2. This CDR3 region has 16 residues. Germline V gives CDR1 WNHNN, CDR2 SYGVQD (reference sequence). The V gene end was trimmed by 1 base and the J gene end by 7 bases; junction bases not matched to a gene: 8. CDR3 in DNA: TGCGCCAGCAGTGAGTGGCTAGCGGGAAGAGGGAATGAGCAGTTCTTC. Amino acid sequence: CASSEWLAGRGNEQFF.

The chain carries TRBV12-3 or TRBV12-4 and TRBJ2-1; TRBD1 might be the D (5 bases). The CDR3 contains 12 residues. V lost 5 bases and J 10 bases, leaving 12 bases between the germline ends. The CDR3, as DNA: TGTGCCAGCAGTCAGGGTGGGCAGGAGCAGTTCTTC. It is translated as CASSQGGQEQFF.